These 25 T cell receptor beta chains were all obtained from the same sample, sequenced in a study of CD8 T cells in ankylosing spondylitis. Findings of the study overall: It appeared that ankylosing spondylitis blood was characterized by a TCR beta motif of 8 or 9 highly homologous variants.

Each CDR3 protein is one row after TCRdb ran MiXCR on the 5' RACE reads. The repertoire consists of 200,000 to 250,000 distinct CDR3 sequences, with 6% to 8% occurring once and the leading ten covering more than 13%. What these receptors recognize is not known. The sample comprised blood, either unsorted or a sorted T cell fraction (not recorded which). The receptors here all came from a male donor with ankylosing spondylitis.

The table lists this clonotype with many counts. The CDR3 loop is CASSRQGTGYGYTF. In DNA, the CDR3 is TGCGCCAGCAGCAGACAGGGGACGGGCTATGGCTACACCTTC. The rearrangement uses TRBV4-1 and TRBJ1-2, with 8 bases aligning to TRBD1. The V segment lost 5 bases and the J segment 4 bases; nucleotides outside the gene matches: 6. Germline V gene data show CDR1 as MGHRA and CDR2 as YSYEKL. The CDR3 spans 14 residues.

This clonotype was seen repeatedly, ten times or more. The CDR3 DNA is TGCGCCAGCAGCCCTGGGGTGGGGTACACTGAAGCTTTCTTT. Its translation is CASSPGVGYTEAFF. The chain employs TRBV4-3 and TRBJ1-1; D gene ambiguous. V gave up 4 bases and J gave up 3 bases, with 12 bases separating them. CDR1 and CDR2 (germline): LGHNA, YSLEER. The CDR3 extends over 14 amino acids.

The rearrangement uses TRBV7-6 and TRBJ2-2; the D gene is possibly TRBD1 (5 bases). V was shortened by 1 base and J by 6 bases, with 15 bases between the two germline ends. CDR1 is SGHVS and CDR2 is FNYEAQ in the germline V gene. The CDR3 loop spans 16 amino acids. CDR3 loop: CASSLDVAPRAGELFF. CDR3 DNA: TGTGCCAGCAGCTTAGACGTGGCGCCCAGGGCCGGGGAGCTGTTTTTT.

The table lists this clonotype with many counts. The CDR3 nucleotides are TGCGCCAGCAGCCAAGTGACGGCCCGACGGGCCCAGCATTTT. It translates to CASSQVTARRAQHF. The chain is built from TRBV4-3 and TRBJ1-5; no definite D call. Trimming took off 1 base at V and 11 bases at J, with 15 bases between the two ends. Germline V gene data show CDR1 as LGHNA and CDR2 as YSLEER. The CDR3 extends over 14 amino acids.

This clonotype was seen a few times. The V gene is TRBV4-3, the J gene TRBJ2-7; 8 bases are shared with TRBD1. The CDR3 spans 15 residues. The ends lost 2 bases at V and 6 bases at J; junction bases unmatched: 9. Germline lookup yields CDR1 LGHNA and CDR2 YSLEER. CDR3 DNA: TGCGCCAGCAGCCAACTTTGGACAGGGTACTTCGAGCAGTACTTC. Amino acid sequence: CASSQLWTGYFEQYF.

This clonotype came up many times. The rearrangement links TRBV27 to TRBJ2-1; TRBD2 matches 10 bases. Per the germline V gene, CDR1 is MNHEY and CDR2 is SMNVEV (reference sequence). Germline trimming cut 1 base from V and 1 base from J; bases unmatched to any gene: 4. The length of the CDR3 is 17 residues. For the CDR3, the DNA is TGTGCCAGCAGTTTATTCCCAGCGGGGGGGTCCTACAATGAGCAGTTCTTC. This encodes CASSLFPAGGSYNEQFF.

In its sample, this clonotype was seen a few times. The gene calls are TRBV12-3 or TRBV12-4 and TRBJ2-1; tentatively, D is TRBD2 (6 bases). V lost 6 bases, J lost 9 bases, and 12 bases lay in between. CDR3 length equals 12 residues. As DNA, the CDR3 is TGTGCCAGCAGCCAGGACTATACTGAGCAGTTCTTC. It encodes CASSQDYTEQFF.

This clonotype appeared a few times. The chain recombines TRBV28 with TRBJ2-3; 7 positions agree with TRBD1. The trim removed 6 bases at V and 2 bases at J, leaving 11 bases unmatched. CDR1 is MDHEN, CDR2 SYDVKM, per germline. The CDR3 contains 16 residues. DNA for the CDR3: TGTGCCAGCAGCACAACAGGGGAATTGAACACAGATACGCAGTATTTT. It specifies CASSTTGELNTDTQYF.

This clonotype was counted ten times or more. The chain is built from TRBV3-1 and TRBJ2-3, with TRBD2 identical over 8 bases. V dropped 4 bases and J dropped 0; count of bases not matched to a gene: 6. Germline CDR1 is LGHDT and CDR2 is YNNKEL (reference sequence). The CDR3 length is 16 residues. CDR3 in amino acids: CASSLSGGISTDTQYF. CDR3 sequence (DNA): TGTGCCAGCAGCCTAAGCGGGGGCATTAGCACAGATACGCAGTATTTT.

There are many counts of this clonotype. This chain joins TRBV5-1 and TRBJ1-1; 9 nucleotides agree with TRBD1. The CDR3 has 16 amino acids. The germline gives CDR1 SGHRS, CDR2 YFSETQ. Trimming cost V 0 bases and J 2 bases; bases outside gene matches: 5. The CDR3 here is CASSLGNRGPNTEAFF. CDR3 coding DNA: TGCGCCAGCAGCTTGGGAAACAGGGGGCCAAACACTGAAGCTTTCTTT.

This clonotype was picked up many times. The J gene is TRBJ1-2, the V gene TRBV28; weak D call: TRBD1 (6 bases). Per germline, CDR1 MDHEN and CDR2 SYDVKM. The CDR3 is made up of 15 amino acids. With 6 bases removed from V and 4 bases from J, the gap between germline ends came to 18 bases. CDR3 bases: TGTGCCAGCAGCCGGGACCTACAGGGCGCCTATGGCTACACCTTC. This codes for CASSRDLQGAYGYTF.

This clonotype has at least ten counts. V usage is TRBV28 and J usage is TRBJ2-2; D call uncertain. V lost 0 bases, J lost 6 bases, and 2 bases lay in between. Germline lookup yields CDR1 MDHEN and CDR2 SYDVKM. The CDR3 is 12 residues long. The CDR3 coding sequence is TGTGCCAGCAGTTTATGGCCCGGGGAGCTGTTTTTT. Amino acids: CASSLWPGELFF.

This clonotype showed up many times. The chain joins TRBV7-9 to TRBJ1-2, with D tentatively TRBD1 (5 bases). This CDR3 contains 15 residues. V dropped 2 bases and J dropped 2 bases, with 12 bases sitting between them. Germline CDR1 reads SEHNR; CDR2 reads FQNEAQ (reference sequence). The CDR3, as DNA: TGTGCCAGCAGCTTACTGGGAGAGGGGAACTATGGCTACACCTTC. Amino acids: CASSLLGEGNYGYTF.

This clonotype was picked up a small number of times. The chain employs TRBV30 and TRBJ1-1; 11 bases align to TRBD1. This CDR3 is 15 amino acids long. V dropped 0 bases and J dropped 11; count of bases not matched to a gene: 11. CDR1 is GTSNPN and CDR2 is SVGIG in the germline V gene (reference sequence). This CDR3 is CAWSVGGTGGTAAFF. The CDR3 DNA sequence: TGTGCCTGGAGTGTAGGTGGGACAGGGGGTACGGCCGCTTTCTTT.

This clonotype was counted at least ten times. This chain connects TRBV6-1 to TRBJ2-1; D gene uncertain. Germline lookup yields CDR1 MNHNS and CDR2 SASEGT. Trimming took 7 bases from V and 2 from J, leaving 9 bases between them. The CDR3 extends over 13 amino acids. This CDR3 is CASTPKPYNEQFF. In DNA, the CDR3 is TGTGCCAGCACCCCCAAGCCCTACAATGAGCAGTTCTTC.

This clonotype showed up many times. The chain uses TRBV7-9 and TRBJ2-7, with 9 bases lining up with TRBD1. The CDR3 runs to 17 residues. Germline trimming cut 1 base from V and 4 bases from J; bases unmatched to any gene: 11. Germline V gives CDR1 SEHNR, CDR2 FQNEAQ (reference sequence). The CDR3: CASSLGRPGQGDYEQYF. Written as DNA, the CDR3 is TGTGCCAGCAGCTTAGGTCGACCGGGACAGGGAGATTACGAGCAGTACTTC.

Many counts were recorded for this clonotype. The rearrangement uses TRBV28 and TRBJ2-3, with TRBD2 matching over 9 bases. CDR1 and CDR2 (germline): MDHEN, SYDVKM. The CDR3 covers 17 residues. Trimming at V came to 6 bases and at J to 2 bases, leaving 12 bases not matched to a gene. The chain's CDR3 is CASSSAGGDYHTDTQYF. The CDR3 DNA reads as TGTGCCAGCAGCTCTGCGGGAGGGGACTACCACACAGATACGCAGTATTTT. The complete variable domain, with remaining parts taken from reference TRBV28 and TRBJ2-3, reads DVKVTQSSRYLVKRTGEKVFLECVQDMDHENMFWYRQDPGLGLRLIYFSYDVKMKEKGDIPEGYSVSREKKERFSLILESASTNQTSMYLCASSSAGGDYHTDTQYFGPGTRLTVL.

The rearrangement uses TRBV10-1 and TRBJ1-5; D not certain. Germline lookup yields CDR1 WNHNN and CDR2 SYGVQD (reference sequence). V dropped 3 bases and J dropped 0 bases, with 9 bases sitting between them. CDR3 length: 15 residues. The CDR3 reads CASSDHSDSNQPQHF. The CDR3 nucleotides read TGCGCCAGCAGTGACCATAGTGATAGCAATCAGCCCCAGCATTTT.

Ten or more counts support this clonotype. V and J are TRBV9 and TRBJ2-3; D unclear. The V and J ends lost 0 bases and 1 base respectively, with 9 bases between them. CDR3 length equals 15 residues. Germline assignment: CDR1 SGDLS and CDR2 YYNGEE. CDR3 in DNA: TGTGCCAGCAGCGTAGGCGACTTTCGCACAGATACGCAGTATTTT. It is translated as CASSVGDFRTDTQYF.

This clonotype was detected only a few times. This sequence joins TRBV7-9 and TRBJ1-5; D possibly corresponds to TRBD1 (5 bases). CDR1 and CDR2 (germline): SEHNR, FQNEAQ (reference sequence). The V and J ends lost 6 bases and 3 bases respectively, with 12 bases between them. This CDR3 has 14 residues. CDR3 in amino acids: CASSVGGNNQPQHF. For the CDR3, the DNA is TGTGCCAGCAGTGTCGGGGGAAACAATCAGCCCCAGCATTTT.

With regard to this clonotype: A junction end diverges from the germline sequence, so it may reflect a read error. This chain connects TRBV5-5 to TRBJ2-4, with D possibly TRBD2 on 6 matching bases. Germline V gene lookup returns CDR1 SGHKS and CDR2 YYEKEE (reference sequence). This CDR3 comprises 14 residues. The CDR3 DNA reads as TGTGCCAGCGGCGGCGGGGCAGCCGAAAACATTCAGTACTTC. Protein sequence: CASGGGAAENIQYF. The whole variable domain, remainder taken from reference TRBV5-5 and TRBJ2-4, is DAGVTQSPTHLIKTRGQQVTLRCSPISGHKSVSWYQQVLGQGPQFIFQYYEKEERGRGNFPDRFSARQFPNYSSELNVNALLLGDSALYLCASGGGAAENIQYFGAGTRLSVL.

This clonotype occurred many times. The chain is built from TRBV11-2 and TRBJ2-7; possibly TRBD2 for D (5 bases). In germline, CDR1 is SGHAT, CDR2 FQNNGV. V was pared by 5 bases and J by 0 bases, with 20 bases between. The CDR3 is 17 amino acids. In DNA form, the CDR3 reads TGTGCCAGCAGCCAGGAGGAGCGCTGGAGCGCCTCCTACGAGCAGTACTTC. The encoded protein is CASSQEERWSASYEQYF.

The chain employs TRBV5-6 and TRBJ2-6, with 7 nucleotides matching TRBD2. Germline V gives CDR1 SGHDT, CDR2 YYEEEE. This CDR3 has 17 residues. The junction had 6 bases not matched to a gene; V was cut back by 0 bases and J by 3 bases. CDR3 in DNA: TGTGCCAGCAGCTTGGGCACGGGGAGGGGTGGGGCCAACGTCCTGACTTTC. Translated: CASSLGTGRGGANVLTF.

The chain joins TRBV28 to TRBJ2-6; D remains unclear. Between the trimmed V and J ends, which lost 7 bases and 0 bases, there was a span of 10 bases. This CDR3 has 15 residues. Germline V lookup: CDR1 MDHEN, CDR2 SYDVKM. The CDR3, as DNA: TGTGCCAGCATCAAAAGCTACTCTGGGGCCAACGTCCTGACTTTC. It codes for CASIKSYSGANVLTF. Together with reference TRBV28 and TRBJ2-6, the CDR3 gives the full variable domain: DVKVTQSSRYLVKRTGEKVFLECVQDMDHENMFWYRQDPGLGLRLIYFSYDVKMKEKGDIPEGYSVSREKKERFSLILESASTNQTSMYLCASIKSYSGANVLTFGAGSRLTVL.

This clonotype was observed a handful of times. The chain employs TRBV20-1 and TRBJ1-5; maybe TRBD1 (5 bases). Between the trimmed V and J ends, which lost 3 bases and 5 bases, there was a span of 14 bases. CDR1 is DFQATT and CDR2 is SNEGSKA in the germline V gene (reference sequence). CDR3 length: 14 amino acids. CDR3 coding DNA: TGCAGTGCTAGCTCCGACAGACTTTATCAGCCCCAGCATTTT. It encodes CSASSDRLYQPQHF.